Listed below are T cell receptor beta chains from one sample, sequenced in a study of CD8 T cells in Susac syndrome. TCRdb reprocessed the immunoSEQ multiplex PCR reads with MiXCR, giving one entry per CDR3 protein. The table lists 170,000 or so distinct CDR3 sequences, 93% of them singletons. Sequenced sample: CD4+ T cells from PBMCs. The receptor source for this set is a human donor with multiple sclerosis. The CDR3 runs from the conserved cysteine through the conserved F or W. A D gene is named only where the DNA matches it firmly. The size of a clone is reported for some rows only, either as once, few or many, or as a class for expanded clones.

V gene: TRBV5-1
D gene: .
J gene: TRBJ2-1
clone size: .
CDR3 DNA: TGCGCCAGCAGCTCTCGGACAGACTACAATGAGCAGTTCTTC
CDR3 protein: CASSSRTDYNEQFF

V gene: TRBV5-1
D gene: TRBD1
J gene: TRBJ1-4
clone size: .
CDR3 DNA: TGCGCCAGCAGCCAAGAGGGACAGGGGACAGTTGCTGAAAAACTGTTTTTT
CDR3 protein: CASSQEGQGTVAEKLFF

V gene: TRBV4-3
D gene: TRBD2
J gene: TRBJ2-7
clone size: .
CDR3 DNA: TGCGCCAGCAGCCAAGAAGCGGGAGCGGTTGGGGAGCAGTACTTC
CDR3 protein: CASSQEAGAVGEQYF

V gene: TRBV30
D gene: .
J gene: TRBJ2-1
clone size: .
CDR3 DNA: TGTGCCTGGAGCGCTCAGCGGGTGTATGAGCAGTTCTTC
CDR3 protein: CAWSAQRVYEQFF

V gene: TRBV2
D gene: TRBD2
J gene: TRBJ2-1
clone size: .
CDR3 DNA: TGTGCCAGCACCGGGACGGTGGGGACTAGCGTCAATGAGCAGTTCTTC
CDR3 protein: CASTGTVGTSVNEQFF

V gene: TRBV6-6
D gene: TRBD2
J gene: TRBJ2-3
clone size: .
CDR3 DNA: TGTGCCAGCACCCCTTTGGGGGGGACAGATACGCAGTATTTT
CDR3 protein: CASTPLGGTDTQYF

V gene: TRBV7-2
D gene: .
J gene: TRBJ1-4
clone size: .
CDR3 DNA: TGTGCCAGCAGCTCGTCTGGGCAGCCGAATGAAAAACTGTTTTTT
CDR3 protein: CASSSSGQPNEKLFF

V gene: TRBV20-1
D gene: .
J gene: TRBJ1-4
clone size: once
CDR3 DNA: TGCAGTGCTAGATCCGGGGGTAATGAAAAACTGTTTTTT
CDR3 protein: CSARSGGNEKLFF

V gene: TRBV7-2
D gene: TRBD1
J gene: TRBJ2-3
clone size: .
CDR3 DNA: TGTGCCAGCAGCTTCCGACCCCAGACAGGGGGTAGCACAGATACGCAGTATTTT
CDR3 protein: CASSFRPQTGGSTDTQYF

V gene: TRBV20-1
D gene: TRBD1
J gene: TRBJ1-1
clone size: .
CDR3 DNA: TGCAGTGCTCCCGGACAGGGGGCTGAAGCTTTCTTT
CDR3 protein: CSAPGQGAEAFF

V gene: TRBV18
D gene: .
J gene: TRBJ1-1
clone size: .
CDR3 DNA: TGTGCCAGCTCACCCTCGCCGGGACCGAGGAACACTGAAGCTTTCTTT
CDR3 protein: CASSPSPGPRNTEAFF

V gene: TRBV29-1
D gene: .
J gene: TRBJ2-1
clone size: .
CDR3 DNA: TGCAGCGTTGCCTGGGCTAGCTCAGGTAGTGAGCAGTTCTTC
CDR3 protein: CSVAWASSGSEQFF

V gene: TRBV28
D gene: TRBD1
J gene: TRBJ2-7
clone size: .
CDR3 DNA: TGTGCCAGCAGTAGACAGGGGCTCTCCTACGAGCAGTACTTC
CDR3 protein: CASSRQGLSYEQYF

V gene: TRBV6-2/TRBV6-3
D gene: .
J gene: TRBJ2-5
clone size: few
CDR3 DNA: TGTGCCAGCAGCTATGAAGAGACCCAGTACTTC
CDR3 protein: CASSYEETQYF

V gene: TRBV25-1
D gene: .
J gene: TRBJ2-2
clone size: .
CDR3 DNA: TGTGCCAGTAGGGGGTTTAACACCGGGGAGCTGTTTTTT
CDR3 protein: CASRGFNTGELFF

V gene: TRBV6-2/TRBV6-3
D gene: .
J gene: TRBJ2-1
clone size: .
CDR3 DNA: TGTGCCGGAAGGCGGGGAGGTAGCTACAATGAGCAGTTCTTC
CDR3 protein: CAGRRGGSYNEQFF

V gene: TRBV28
D gene: .
J gene: TRBJ2-6
clone size: .
CDR3 DNA: TGTGCCAGCAATGGGGCCAACGTCCTGACTTTC
CDR3 protein: CASNGANVLTF

V gene: TRBV28
D gene: .
J gene: TRBJ1-1
clone size: .
CDR3 DNA: TGTGCCAGCAGTTTAATCGAAACTGAAGCTTTCTTT
CDR3 protein: CASSLIETEAFF

V gene: TRBV6-1
D gene: TRBD1
J gene: TRBJ2-7
clone size: few
CDR3 DNA: TGTGCCAGCAGGCACGGGACAGGGTCTCTCTACGAGCAGTACTTC
CDR3 protein: CASRHGTGSLYEQYF

V gene: TRBV30
D gene: .
J gene: TRBJ2-6
clone size: .
CDR3 DNA: TGTGCCTGGTCAGAGGGGTCTGGGGCCAACGTCCTGACTTTC
CDR3 protein: CAWSEGSGANVLTF

V gene: TRBV19
D gene: .
J gene: TRBJ2-2
clone size: .
CDR3 DNA: TGTGCCACTACCGGGACACCGAACACCGGGGAGCTGTTTTTT
CDR3 protein: CATTGTPNTGELFF

V gene: TRBV20-1
D gene: TRBD1
J gene: TRBJ2-6
clone size: .
CDR3 DNA: TGCAGTGCTAGAGTTTACCATGGACAGGGAGGTGGGGCCAACGTCCTGACTTTC
CDR3 protein: CSARVYHGQGGGANVLTF

V gene: TRBV12-3/TRBV12-4
D gene: TRBD1
J gene: TRBJ1-5
clone size: .
CDR3 DNA: TGTGCCAGCAGTCTCAGGGGGCGAGGGAATCAGCCCCAGCATTTT
CDR3 protein: CASSLRGRGNQPQHF

V gene: TRBV9
D gene: .
J gene: TRBJ1-5
clone size: few
CDR3 DNA: TGTGCCAGCAGCGTCGACGCCGTTCAGCCCCAGCATTTT
CDR3 protein: CASSVDAVQPQHF

V gene: TRBV19
D gene: TRBD1
J gene: TRBJ2-1
clone size: once
CDR3 DNA: TGTGCCAGTAGTATGTCGGGGACAGGGTTCAATGAGCAGTTCTTC
CDR3 protein: CASSMSGTGFNEQFF

V gene: TRBV24-1
D gene: .
J gene: TRBJ2-3
clone size: .
CDR3 DNA: TGTGCCACCAGTGATCCTCAAAATACGCAGTATTTT
CDR3 protein: CATSDPQNTQYF

V gene: TRBV2
D gene: .
J gene: TRBJ2-7
clone size: few
CDR3 DNA: TGTGCCAGCAGTGACTACGAGCAGTACTTC
CDR3 protein: CASSDYEQYF

V gene: TRBV6-5
D gene: TRBD1
J gene: TRBJ2-7
clone size: .
CDR3 DNA: TGTGCCAGCAGCCCACTGACAGGGCCCTACGAGCAGTACTTC
CDR3 protein: CASSPLTGPYEQYF

V gene: TRBV2
D gene: TRBD1
J gene: TRBJ1-6
clone size: .
CDR3 DNA: TGTGCCAGCAGTGAACGGACAGGGGAGGGTTCACCCCTCCACTTT
CDR3 protein: CASSERTGEGSPLHF

V gene: TRBV20-1
D gene: .
J gene: TRBJ1-1
clone size: .
CDR3 DNA: TGCAGTGCTAGGGGCCAGGACGCTGAAGCTTTCTTT
CDR3 protein: CSARGQDAEAFF

V gene: TRBV7-2
D gene: .
J gene: TRBJ1-2
clone size: .
CDR3 DNA: TGTGCCAGCAGCTTGGGGGGCGCCCTATCTAACTATGGCTACACCTTC
CDR3 protein: CASSLGGALSNYGYTF

V gene: TRBV6-2/TRBV6-3
D gene: TRBD2
J gene: TRBJ2-1
clone size: .
CDR3 DNA: TGTGCCAGCAGTCCCTGGACTAGCGCCAACGGGATCGACAATGAGCAGTTCTTC
CDR3 protein: CASSPWTSANGIDNEQFF

V gene: TRBV11-2
D gene: .
J gene: TRBJ2-3
clone size: .
CDR3 DNA: TGTGCCAGCAGCGTCAGGGTGACGGGAGCAGATACGCAGTATTTT
CDR3 protein: CASSVRVTGADTQYF

V gene: TRBV4-3
D gene: TRBD1
J gene: TRBJ2-7
clone size: .
CDR3 DNA: TGCGCCAGCAGCCAAGGTCCGGACAGGGCCACCTACGAGCAGTACTTC
CDR3 protein: CASSQGPDRATYEQYF

V gene: TRBV9
D gene: .
J gene: TRBJ1-4
clone size: .
CDR3 DNA: TGTGCCAGCAGCCTAGGAGGGTTGCATGAAAAACTGTTTTTT
CDR3 protein: CASSLGGLHEKLFF

V gene: TRBV7-2
D gene: .
J gene: TRBJ2-6
clone size: .
CDR3 DNA: TGTGCCAGCAGCCGAGGGGGGGCTGGGGCCAACGTCCTGACTTTC
CDR3 protein: CASSRGGAGANVLTF

V gene: TRBV7-2
D gene: .
J gene: TRBJ2-5
clone size: .
CDR3 DNA: TGTGCCAGCAGCCCTGTCCTAACCCAAGAGACCCAGTACTTC
CDR3 protein: CASSPVLTQETQYF

V gene: TRBV3-1
D gene: .
J gene: TRBJ2-7
clone size: .
CDR3 DNA: TGTGCCAGCAGCCAAGGGGAGTTTGACGGGGGAAACTTC
CDR3 protein: CASSQGEFDGGNF

V gene: TRBV10-2
D gene: TRBD1
J gene: TRBJ2-5
clone size: .
CDR3 DNA: TGCGCCAGCAGTGAGCCTAACAGGGGGACAAAGACCCAGTACTTC
CDR3 protein: CASSEPNRGTKTQYF

V gene: TRBV20-1
D gene: .
J gene: TRBJ2-1
clone size: .
CDR3 DNA: TGCAGTGTAGGCGGGGACGGTTCCTACAATGAGCAGTTCTTC
CDR3 protein: CSVGGDGSYNEQFF

V gene: TRBV3-1
D gene: .
J gene: TRBJ2-6
clone size: .
CDR3 DNA: TGTGCCAGCAGCCAAGACGTTTTTTACTCTGGGGCCAACGTCCTGACTTTC
CDR3 protein: CASSQDVFYSGANVLTF

V gene: TRBV29-1
D gene: .
J gene: TRBJ2-7
clone size: .
CDR3 DNA: TGCAGCGTTTCTAACAGGGCAGGGGGGGAGCAGTACTTC
CDR3 protein: CSVSNRAGGEQYF

V gene: TRBV5-6
D gene: .
J gene: TRBJ1-2
clone size: .
CDR3 DNA: TGTGCCAGCAGCTTATCCGGGACTAACAATGGCTACACCTTC
CDR3 protein: CASSLSGTNNGYTF

V gene: TRBV28
D gene: TRBD2
J gene: TRBJ2-7
clone size: once
CDR3 DNA: TGTGCCAGCAGTTTGAGGAGCGGGGTCTCCTACGAGCAGTACTTC
CDR3 protein: CASSLRSGVSYEQYF

V gene: TRBV2
D gene: TRBD1
J gene: TRBJ2-1
clone size: .
CDR3 DNA: TGTGCCAGCGAAGGACAGGGGATGTACAATGAGCAGTTCTTC
CDR3 protein: CASEGQGMYNEQFF

V gene: TRBV20-1
D gene: TRBD2
J gene: TRBJ2-5
clone size: .
CDR3 DNA: TGCAGTGCTAGAGATTGGCGGGAGAGCCAAGAGACCCAGTACTTC
CDR3 protein: CSARDWRESQETQYF

V gene: TRBV2
D gene: .
J gene: TRBJ2-5
clone size: .
CDR3 DNA: TGTGCCAGCAGTGAATTTCGCCAAGAGACCCAGTACTTC
CDR3 protein: CASSEFRQETQYF

V gene: TRBV7-9
D gene: .
J gene: TRBJ2-3
clone size: .
CDR3 DNA: TGTGCCAGCAGCTTATCTGGGGGGGATACGCAGTATTTT
CDR3 protein: CASSLSGGDTQYF

V gene: TRBV5-6
D gene: TRBD2
J gene: TRBJ2-4
clone size: .
CDR3 DNA: TGTGCCAGCAGTTTGGGCAGCGGGAGCCGACTCATTCAGTACTTC
CDR3 protein: CASSLGSGSRLIQYF

V gene: TRBV5-6
D gene: .
J gene: TRBJ1-2
clone size: .
CDR3 DNA: TGTGCCAGCAGCTTTGACAGCCCTGGCTACACCTTC
CDR3 protein: CASSFDSPGYTF

V gene: TRBV30
D gene: .
J gene: TRBJ2-3
clone size: .
CDR3 DNA: TGTGCCTGGAGTGGGGACGCTGCGAGCACGCAGTATTTT
CDR3 protein: CAWSGDAASTQYF

V gene: TRBV27
D gene: .
J gene: TRBJ1-1
clone size: .
CDR3 DNA: TGTGCCAGCAGTCCCTGGGGGGCCATGAACACTGAAGCTTTCTTT
CDR3 protein: CASSPWGAMNTEAFF

V gene: TRBV5-4
D gene: .
J gene: TRBJ2-2
clone size: .
CDR3 DNA: TGTGCCAGCAGCTTGTCTATCCCCAGCGGGGAGCTGTTTTTT
CDR3 protein: CASSLSIPSGELFF

V gene: TRBV4-1
D gene: .
J gene: TRBJ1-2
clone size: .
CDR3 DNA: TGCGCCAGCAGCCAAGATCCCTCAGGGCCATACTATGGCTACACCTTC
CDR3 protein: CASSQDPSGPYYGYTF

V gene: TRBV28
D gene: TRBD1
J gene: TRBJ2-7
clone size: .
CDR3 DNA: TGTGCCAGCTCGACAGGGCCGCCCTACGAGCAGTACTTC
CDR3 protein: CASSTGPPYEQYF